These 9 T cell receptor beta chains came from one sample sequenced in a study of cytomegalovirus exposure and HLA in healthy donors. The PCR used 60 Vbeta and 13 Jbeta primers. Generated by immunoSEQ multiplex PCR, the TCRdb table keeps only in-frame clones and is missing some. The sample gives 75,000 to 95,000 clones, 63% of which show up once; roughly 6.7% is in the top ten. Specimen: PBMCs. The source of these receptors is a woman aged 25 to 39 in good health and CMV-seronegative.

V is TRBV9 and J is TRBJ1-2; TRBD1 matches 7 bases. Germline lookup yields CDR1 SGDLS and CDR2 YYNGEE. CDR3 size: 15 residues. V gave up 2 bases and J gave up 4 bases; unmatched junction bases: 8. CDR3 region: CASSVTAGTVYGYTF. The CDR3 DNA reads TGTGCCAGCAGCGTTACCGCCGGGACAGTCTATGGCTACACCTTC.

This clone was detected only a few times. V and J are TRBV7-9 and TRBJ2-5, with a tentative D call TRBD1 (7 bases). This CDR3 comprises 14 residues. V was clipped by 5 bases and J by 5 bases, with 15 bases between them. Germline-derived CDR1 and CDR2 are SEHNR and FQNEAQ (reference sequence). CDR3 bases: TGTGCCAGCAGCCCATCAGGGGGAGGTGAGACCCAGTACTTC. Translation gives CASSPSGGGETQYF.

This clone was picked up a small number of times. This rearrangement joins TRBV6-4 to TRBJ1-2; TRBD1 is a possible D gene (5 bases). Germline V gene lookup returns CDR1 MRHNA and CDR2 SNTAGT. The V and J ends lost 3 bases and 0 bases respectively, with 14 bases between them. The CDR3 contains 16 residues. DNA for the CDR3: TGTGCCAGCAGTGAAAAGGCAGGGACTCCTAACTATGGCTACACCTTC. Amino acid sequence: CASSEKAGTPNYGYTF.

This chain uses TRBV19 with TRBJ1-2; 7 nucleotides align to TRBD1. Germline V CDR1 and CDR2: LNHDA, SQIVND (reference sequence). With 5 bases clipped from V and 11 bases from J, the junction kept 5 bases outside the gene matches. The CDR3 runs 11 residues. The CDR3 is CASSLDRVYTF. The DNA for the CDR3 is TGTGCCAGTAGTCTCGACAGGGTTTACACCTTC.

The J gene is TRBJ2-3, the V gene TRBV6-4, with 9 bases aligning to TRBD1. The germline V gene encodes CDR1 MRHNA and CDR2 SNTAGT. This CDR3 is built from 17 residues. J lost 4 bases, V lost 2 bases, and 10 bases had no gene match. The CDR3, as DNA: TGTGCCAGCAGTGACAAAACCGGGACAGGGAACGCAGATACGCAGTATTTT. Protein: CASSDKTGTGNADTQYF.

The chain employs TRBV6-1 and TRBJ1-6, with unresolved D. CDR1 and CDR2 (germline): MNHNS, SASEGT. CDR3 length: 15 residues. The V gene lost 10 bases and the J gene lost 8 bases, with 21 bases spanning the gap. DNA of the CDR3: TGTGCCACCTCAACGTTGACGGACTGGGATTCACCCCTCCACTTT. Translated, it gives CATSTLTDWDSPLHF.

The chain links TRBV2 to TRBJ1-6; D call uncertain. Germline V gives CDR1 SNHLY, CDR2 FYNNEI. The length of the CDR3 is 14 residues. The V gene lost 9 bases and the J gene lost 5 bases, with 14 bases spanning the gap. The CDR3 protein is CASRWYPNNSPLHF. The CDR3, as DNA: TGTGCCAGTCGGTGGTACCCAAATAATTCACCCCTCCACTTT.

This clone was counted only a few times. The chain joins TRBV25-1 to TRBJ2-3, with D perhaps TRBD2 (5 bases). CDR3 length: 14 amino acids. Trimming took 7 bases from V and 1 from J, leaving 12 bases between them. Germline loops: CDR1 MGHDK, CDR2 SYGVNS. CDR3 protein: CASTRWGGTDTQYF. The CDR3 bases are TGTGCCAGCACTCGCTGGGGAGGCACAGATACGCAGTATTTT. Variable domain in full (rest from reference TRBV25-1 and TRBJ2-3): EADIYQTPRYLVIGTGKKITLECSQTMGHDKMYWYQQDPGMELHLIHYSYGVNSTEKGDLSSESTVSRIRTEHFPLTLESARPSHTSQYLCASTRWGGTDTQYFGPGTRLTVL.

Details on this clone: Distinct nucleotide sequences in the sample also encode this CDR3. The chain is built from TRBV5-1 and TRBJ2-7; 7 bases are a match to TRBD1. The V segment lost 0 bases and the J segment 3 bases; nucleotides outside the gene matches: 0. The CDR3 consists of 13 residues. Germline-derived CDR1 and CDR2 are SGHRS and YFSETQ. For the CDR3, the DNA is TGCGCCAGCAGCTTGGACAGGGGCTACGAGCAGTACTTC. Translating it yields CASSLDRGYEQYF.